The 21 T cell receptor beta chains below were found in one sample sequenced in a study of beta chain features in type 1 diabetes. Overall study results and limits: There was a moderate but significant shortening of TCRB CDR3s in all four CD4+ subsets of Type 1 diabetes patients.

These TCRs are of unknown antigen specificity. Reverse transcribing all isolated RNA meant expressed TCRB transcripts were sequenced. Repertoires were generated with immunoSEQ multiplex PCR, while TCRdb's copy carries only in-frame clones and drops some. The repertoire includes roughly 350,000 clones, 8% to 10% of them detected once, and 0.45% to 0.65% sits in the top ten. Sequencing used central memory CD4+ T cells from blood. These receptors were collected from a man aged 25-45 years with type 1 diabetes.

The chain carries TRBV7-9 and TRBJ1-1, with 7 positions matching TRBD1. The V gene's germline CDR1 is SEHNR and CDR2 FQNEAQ (reference sequence). The CDR3 length is 13 residues. The V and J ends lost 1 base and 7 bases, in that order; junction bases with no gene match: 3. In DNA, the CDR3 is TGTGCCAGCAGCTTAGTGGACAGGTTTGAAGCTTTCTTT. Encoded protein: CASSLVDRFEAFF.

The chain joins TRBV6-1 to TRBJ2-3, with 7 bases matching TRBD1. CDR1 and CDR2 from the germline V gene are MNHNS and SASEGT. V lost 5 bases and J lost 2; bases outside the gene matches: 7. The CDR3 is made up of 15 amino acids. In DNA, the CDR3 is TGTGCCAGCAGTCGAACCGGGACAGCCACAGATACGCAGTATTTT. As protein: CASSRTGTATDTQYF.

The chain employs TRBV29-1 and TRBJ2-1; TRBD2 agrees at 10 bases. The CDR3 consists of 14 residues. Trimming at V came to 6 bases and at J to 8 bases, leaving 10 bases not matched to a gene. CDR1 SQVTM and CDR2 ANQGSEA come from the germline V gene. The CDR3 here is CSVVSSGSQDEQFF. The DNA of the CDR3 is TGCAGCGTCGTTTCTAGCGGGAGTCAGGATGAGCAGTTCTTC.

The chain recombines TRBV9 with TRBJ2-1, with TRBD2 identical over 7 bases. Germline CDR1 SGDLS, CDR2 YYNGEE. V trimming: 1 base; J trimming: 10 bases; junction bases outside the gene matches: 5. This CDR3 comprises 13 residues. Written as DNA, the CDR3 is TGTGCCAGCAGCGTACCATCTAGCGGCGAGCAGTTCTTC. Translation: CASSVPSSGEQFF.

The chain couples TRBV2 to TRBJ2-3; 7 bases agree with TRBD1. Germline lookup yields CDR1 SNHLY and CDR2 FYNNEI. With 6 bases clipped from V and 5 bases from J, the junction kept 8 bases outside the gene matches. CDR3 length: 14 residues. Written as DNA, the CDR3 is TGTGCCAGCAGCTATGACAGGGTAAAAGATACGCAGTATTTT. Amino acid sequence: CASSYDRVKDTQYF.

This clone was seen a handful of times. This chain joins TRBV7-2 and TRBJ2-2, with D possibly being TRBD1 (6 bases). Deletions cut 5 bases from V and 6 bases from J, with 10 bases between. CDR1 and CDR2 (germline): SGHTA, FQGNSA. This CDR3 is 13 amino acids long. As DNA, the CDR3 is TGTGCCAGCAGCAAACAGGGCGCCGGGGAGCTGTTTTTT. The encoded protein is CASSKQGAGELFF.

This clone was counted many times. V is TRBV5-1 and J is TRBJ1-1; TRBD1 is a possible D gene (5 bases). Germline values: CDR1 SGHRS, CDR2 YFSETQ. The CDR3 is 15 amino acids. V gave up 4 bases and J gave up 1 base, with 14 bases separating them. The CDR3 region is CASSLYGGSNTEAFF. The CDR3 DNA reads as TGCGCCAGCAGCCTGTACGGGGGATCGAACACTGAAGCTTTCTTT.

A word on this clone: This same CDR3 is encoded by further DNA sequences in the sample. The V and J genes are TRBV9 and TRBJ2-1; possible D gene TRBD1, 6 bases. The CDR3 length is 14 residues. Looked up from germline, CDR1 is SGDLS and CDR2 is YYNGEE. Trimming took 0 bases from V and 2 from J, leaving 6 bases between them. The CDR3 bases are TGTGCCAGCAGCGTAGGACAGGCCTACAATGAGCAGTTCTTC. Protein product: CASSVGQAYNEQFF.

As to this clone: This sequence may be a read error, since a much larger clone differs from it by one base. The chain recombines TRBV15 with TRBJ2-3; 11 bases align to TRBD2. Germline V gene data show CDR1 as LNHNV and CDR2 as YYDKDF (reference sequence). This CDR3 is 18 amino acids long. CDR3 region: CATSRDPPTSGMTGTQYF. The DNA for the CDR3 is TGTGCCACCAGCAGAGATCCCCCGACTAGCGGGATGACAGGTACGCAGTATTTT.

This chain links TRBV4-1 with TRBJ2-1, with a possible D match to TRBD1 (6 bases). The CDR3 extends over 15 amino acids. V lost 0 bases to trimming and J lost 9 bases, with 15 bases between them. Germline V gene data show CDR1 as MGHRA and CDR2 as YSYEKL. The CDR3, as DNA: TGCGCCAGCAGCCAAGACCCAGGGGTCCCGGGTGAGCAGTTCTTC. It specifies CASSQDPGVPGEQFF.

This clone was counted only a few times. The rearrangement joins TRBV23-1 to TRBJ1-2; D remains unclear. TRBV23-1 has ORF status, its function being uncertain. CDR3 length: 18 amino acids. Trimming took off 0 bases at V and 8 bases at J, with 25 bases between the two ends. The DNA of the CDR3 is TGCGCCAGCAGTCAATCGAACAGAAACCCTGGCCTCCCTGGGGGCTACACCTTC. Its protein is CASSQSNRNPGLPGGYTF.

This clone was detected only a few times. V is TRBV5-1 and J is TRBJ1-5; TRBD1 matches at 10 bases. The CDR3 totals 16 residues. Germline V lookup: CDR1 SGHRS, CDR2 YFSETQ. After removal of 3 bases from V and 4 bases from J, the junction contained 7 bases not matched to a gene. CDR3 loop: CASSYHPGQGNQPQHF. The CDR3 DNA is TGCGCCAGCAGCTACCACCCGGGACAGGGGAATCAGCCCCAGCATTTT.

The chain uses TRBV7-2 and TRBJ2-1; the match to TRBD2 covers 14 bases. Trimming took 5 bases from V and 4 from J; bases not matched to a gene: 10. Per the germline V gene, CDR1 is SGHTA and CDR2 is FQGNSA. The CDR3 is made up of 18 amino acids. CDR3 region: CASSPRTSGRRLYNEQFF. CDR3 in DNA: TGTGCCAGCAGCCCCCGGACTAGCGGGAGGAGACTATACAATGAGCAGTTCTTC.

Only a few counts were recorded for this clone. One end of the junction is discordant with germline, which a read error may explain. This sequence joins TRBV28 and TRBJ2-7, with D maybe TRBD1 (6 bases). Germline assignment: CDR1 MDHEN and CDR2 SYDVKM. The CDR3 spans 16 residues. The CDR3 here is CASSLFGRQANYGQYF. In nucleotides, the CDR3 is TGTGCCAGCAGTTTATTTGGTCGACAGGCGAACTACGGGCAGTACTTC.

This chain uses TRBV5-4 with TRBJ2-1; D ambiguous. With 0 bases removed from V and 0 bases from J, the gap between germline ends came to 13 bases. CDR3 length equals 17 residues. The germline V gene has CDR1 SGHNT and CDR2 YYREEE (reference sequence). The CDR3 coding sequence is TGTGCCAGCAGCTTGGGACATTCATCGAGCTCCTACAATGAGCAGTTCTTC. This gives the protein CASSLGHSSSSYNEQFF.

This clone was counted a few times. The rearrangement links TRBV5-4 to TRBJ2-7, with 8 bases aligning to TRBD2. The CDR3 contains 15 residues. With 2 bases clipped from V and 6 bases from J, the junction kept 10 bases outside the gene matches. The germline gives CDR1 SGHNT, CDR2 YYREEE (reference sequence). CDR3 loop: CASSFRSGSLAEQYF. Written as DNA, the CDR3 is TGTGCCAGCAGCTTTAGGAGCGGGAGTTTGGCCGAGCAGTACTTC.

The chain uses TRBV27 and TRBJ1-1; 9 positions agree with TRBD1. Germline trimming cut 4 bases from V and 6 bases from J; bases unmatched to any gene: 6. Germline values: CDR1 MNHEY, CDR2 SMNVEV (reference sequence). The CDR3 extends over 14 amino acids. The CDR3 here is CASSSGQGVSEAFF. CDR3 in DNA: TGTGCCAGCAGTTCGGGACAGGGAGTCTCTGAAGCTTTCTTT.

This clone has a handful of counts. Other DNA sequences in this sample translate to the same CDR3. The chain couples TRBV7-2 to TRBJ2-5, with 7 nucleotides matching TRBD1. The CDR3 is 15 amino acids. J gave up 2 bases and V 5 bases, and 8 bases lay outside the gene matches. The germline V gene encodes CDR1 SGHTA and CDR2 FQGNSA. CDR3 in amino acids: CASSRGQAGQETQYF. CDR3 sequence (DNA): TGTGCCAGCAGCAGAGGACAGGCTGGGCAAGAGACCCAGTACTTC.

V usage is TRBV7-9 and J usage is TRBJ1-2; D gene uncertain. This CDR3 spans 13 amino acids. Trimming removed 5 bases from V and 4 bases from J, with 11 bases in between. The germline gives CDR1 SEHNR, CDR2 FQNEAQ (reference sequence). The CDR3 loop is CASSPDGPYGYTF. The CDR3 DNA follows: TGTGCCAGCAGCCCTGACGGACCCTATGGCTACACCTTC. Drawing the rest from reference TRBV7-9 and TRBJ1-2, the complete variable domain is DTGVSQNPRHKITKRGQNVTFRCDPISEHNRLYWYRQTLGQGPEFLTYFQNEAQLEKSRLLSDRFSAERPKGSFSTLEIQRTEQGDSAMYLCASSPDGPYGYTFGSGTRLTVV.

This clone was seen a few times. A much larger clonotype is one base distant, so this may be a read error. The chain recombines TRBV6-4 with TRBJ2-1; no clear D gene. CDR1 and CDR2 (germline): MRHNA, SNTAGT. CDR3 length: 11 amino acids. V gave up 8 bases and J gave up 0 bases, with 2 bases separating them. CDR3 region: CASGSYNEQFF. The CDR3 DNA follows: TGTGCCAGCGGCTCCTACAATGAGCAGTTCTTC.

Turning to this clone: Different DNA sequences within this sample yield the same CDR3. The J gene is TRBJ1-1, the V gene TRBV10-3; 9 positions match TRBD1. J gave up 1 base and V 6 bases, and 3 bases lay outside the gene matches. The germline CDR1 and CDR2 sequences are ENHRY and SYGVKD. CDR3 size: 14 residues. The CDR3 loop is CAIRPGQGNTEAFF. CDR3 nucleotide sequence: TGTGCCATCAGACCGGGACAGGGGAACACTGAAGCTTTCTTT.